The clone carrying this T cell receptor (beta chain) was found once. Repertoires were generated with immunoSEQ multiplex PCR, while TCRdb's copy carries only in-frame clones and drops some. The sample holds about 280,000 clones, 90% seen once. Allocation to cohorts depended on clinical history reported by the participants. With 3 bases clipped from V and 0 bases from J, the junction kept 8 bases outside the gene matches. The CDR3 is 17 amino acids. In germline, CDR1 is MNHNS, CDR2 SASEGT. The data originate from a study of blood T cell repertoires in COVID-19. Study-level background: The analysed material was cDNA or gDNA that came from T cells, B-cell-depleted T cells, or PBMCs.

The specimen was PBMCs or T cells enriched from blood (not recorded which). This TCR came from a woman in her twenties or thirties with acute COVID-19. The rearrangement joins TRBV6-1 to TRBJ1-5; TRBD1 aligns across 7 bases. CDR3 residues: CASSERTGGYSNQPQHF. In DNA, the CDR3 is TGTGCCAGCAGTGAGAGGACAGGTGGCTATAGCAATCAGCCCCAGCATTTT.